Listed below are T cell receptor beta chains from one sample, sequenced in a study of glioma-infiltrating T cells after dendritic cell vaccination. The data were produced by immunoSEQ multiplex PCR, yet TCRdb's version contains in-frame clones alone and is incomplete. The sample records roughly 50,000 clones, roughly 90% being singletons. The sequenced sample was blood, obtained after dendritic cell vaccination. All receptors come from a human donor with glioblastoma. Both conserved end residues are part of each CDR3. The order of the fields is D gene, V gene, J gene, clone size, CDR3 DNA, CDR3 protein. A D gene is named only where the DNA matches it firmly. A row's size may be missing; if present it is once, few, many or a size class.

-	TRBV4-2	TRBJ1-1	-	TGTGCCAGCAGCCAAGATCGGGCACAGGGCGTAGCGAACACTGAAGCTTTCTTT	CASSQDRAQGVANTEAFF
-	TRBV29-1	TRBJ2-3	-	TGCAGCGTTGAATGGTTGGGGGGGCGCACAGATACGCAGTATTTT	CSVEWLGGRTDTQYF
-	TRBV28	TRBJ2-3	-	TGTGCCAGCGGTATTAGCGGTGGGAGCACAGATACGCAGTATTTT	CASGISGGSTDTQYF
-	TRBV6-4	TRBJ1-1	-	TGTGCCAGCAGTGCGGGAGGAGTGAACACTGAAGCTTTCTTT	CASSAGGVNTEAFF
-	TRBV30	TRBJ1-5	-	TGTGCCTGGAGTGTCTTGAGCAATCAGCCCCAGCATTTT	CAWSVLSNQPQHF
TRBD1	TRBV5-1	TRBJ1-2	-	TGCGCCAGCAGCCCAGACGGACAGGGGGCACAAGGCTACACCTTC	CASSPDGQGAQGYTF
-	TRBV27	TRBJ2-5	once	TGTGCCAGCAGAACGACAGGTTTTTACCCACAAGAGACCCAGTACTTC	CASRTTGFYPQETQYF
TRBD1	TRBV20-1	TRBJ1-2	-	TGCAGTGCTAGATGGGACAGTGGCTACACCTTC	CSARWDSGYTF
TRBD1	TRBV10-3	TRBJ2-2	-	TGTGCCATCACCACAACCGGGACAGGGTCCGGGGAGCTGTTTTTT	CAITTTGTGSGELFF
-	TRBV11-3	TRBJ1-2	-	TGTGCCAGCGGACTCGAGGCCGACAACCTATATGGCTACACCTTC	CASGLEADNLYGYTF
TRBD2	TRBV4-2	TRBJ2-2	-	TGTGCCAGCAGCCAAGCGTTACTAGCGGGAGAGGGCACCGGGGAGCTGTTTTTT	CASSQALLAGEGTGELFF
TRBD2	TRBV9	TRBJ2-7	-	TGTGCCAGCAGCCCGCAGCGGGGGCGCGCCACCTACGAGCAGTACTTC	CASSPQRGRATYEQYF
TRBD2	TRBV4-1	TRBJ2-3	once	TGCGCCAGCAGCCGAAGGTCCGCGGGAGACACAGATACGCAGTATTTT	CASSRRSAGDTDTQYF
-	TRBV4-1	TRBJ1-2	once	TGCGCCAGCAGCCAAGAGGGACAAATCATGAACTATGGCTACACCTTC	CASSQEGQIMNYGYTF
-	TRBV10-1	TRBJ1-1	once	TGCGCCAGCACCCCGACAGAGACTGAAGCTTTCTTT	CASTPTETEAFF
TRBD1	TRBV9	TRBJ1-1	-	TGTGCCAGCAGCCCCCGGACAGGGCAGACTGAAGCTTTCTTT	CASSPRTGQTEAFF
TRBD2	TRBV10-3	TRBJ2-2	once	TGTGCCATCAGGGCCGGGGGTAGCGGGAGGGCCGAGCTGTTTTTT	CAIRAGGSGRAELFF
-	TRBV10-3	TRBJ2-7	-	TGTGCCGCAACACCTGGAGGGAACTACTACGAGCAGTACTTC	CAATPGGNYYEQYF
TRBD1	TRBV6-1	TRBJ1-2	-	TGTGCCAGCTCGGACAGGGGAGGGGGTGGCTACACCTTC	CASSDRGGGGYTF
TRBD2	TRBV28	TRBJ2-1	-	TGTGCCAGCAGTCTCCCCGGAGCGGGGGCCTACAATGAGCAGTTCTTC	CASSLPGAGAYNEQFF
-	TRBV6-4	TRBJ2-1	-	TGTGCCAGCTGGGCCCGGGAGCGAGACTTCTACAATGAGCAGTTCTTC	CASWARERDFYNEQFF
TRBD2	TRBV6-4	TRBJ2-1	-	TGTGCCAGCAGTGGTGGGAGGGCCGGGAACAATGAGCAGTTCTTC	CASSGGRAGNNEQFF
TRBD2	TRBV5-1	TRBJ2-2	-	TGCGCCAGCAGCTTGGATATAGCGGGAGTGAACACCGGGGAGCTGTTTTTT	CASSLDIAGVNTGELFF
TRBD2	TRBV28	TRBJ2-3	-	TGTGCCAGCAGTTTACTTTCGGGACTAGCAGGAGATACGCAGTATTTT	CASSLLSGLAGDTQYF
-	TRBV18	TRBJ1-6	-	TGTGCCAGCTCACCACGTGCGGGGAATTCTTCACCCCTCCACTTT	CASSPRAGNSSPLHF
TRBD1	TRBV4-1	TRBJ2-1	-	TGCGCCAGTAGGGGGCAGGGGTACAATGAGCAGTTCTTC	CASRGQGYNEQFF
TRBD2	TRBV19	TRBJ2-1	-	TGTGCCACCGAAGGCACTAGCGGGAGATTGGGGAATGAGCAGTTCTTC	CATEGTSGRLGNEQFF
-	TRBV30	TRBJ2-7	-	TGTGCCTGGAATTCCCGGACAGCCTACGAGCAGTACTTC	CAWNSRTAYEQYF
-	TRBV7-9	TRBJ1-4	few	TGTGCCAGCAGCTTAGCAGCAAACAATGAAAAACTGTTTTTT	CASSLAANNEKLFF
-	TRBV19	TRBJ1-5	-	TGTGCCAGTAGTATCGGGATGGAGGGCAATCAGCCCCAGCATTTT	CASSIGMEGNQPQHF
-	TRBV5-6	TRBJ1-4	-	TGTGCCAGCAGCTTGGGTTTTCTCGGGGAAAAACTGTTTTTT	CASSLGFLGEKLFF
TRBD2	TRBV4-1	TRBJ2-7	-	TGCGCCAGCAGCCGGACTAGCGGGGAAAACGAGCAGTACTTC	CASSRTSGENEQYF
TRBD2	TRBV30	TRBJ2-1	-	TGTGCCTGGAAGTGGAAGGCCGGGAGGGGCTTCGATGAGCAGTTCTTC	CAWKWKAGRGFDEQFF
-	TRBV28	TRBJ2-3	-	TGTGCCAGCTCACCACTAGTGGGGTTCACAGATACGCAGTATTTT	CASSPLVGFTDTQYF
-	TRBV6-4	TRBJ2-1	-	TGTGCCAGCAGTCAGCGAGGGCCGGGTGAGCAGTTCTTC	CASSQRGPGEQFF
-	TRBV27	TRBJ2-1	-	TGTGCCACCCGCCCACAGGCTCGTGGGGCCTACAATGAGCAGTTCTTC	CATRPQARGAYNEQFF
TRBD1	TRBV10-3	TRBJ1-1	-	TGTGCCACCGCGGGACAGTTGAACACTGAAGCTTTCTTT	CATAGQLNTEAFF
-	TRBV5-1	TRBJ1-1	once	TGCGCCAGCAGCGGAGGGACCGAAGGAACTGAAGCTTTCTTT	CASSGGTEGTEAFF
-	TRBV6-1	TRBJ1-1	-	TGTGCCAGCAGCCTTTACACGGGGAACACTGAAGCTTTCTTT	CASSLYTGNTEAFF
TRBD1	TRBV28	TRBJ2-7	once	TGTGCCAGCAGTTCCAAAAGCTACAGGGGAAGGCCCTACGAGCAGTACTTC	CASSSKSYRGRPYEQYF
-	TRBV19	TRBJ2-7	-	TGTGCCAGTAGTATAGCCAGGGGATTCTACGAGCAGTACTTC	CASSIARGFYEQYF
TRBD1	TRBV4-2	TRBJ1-1	-	TGTGCCAGCAGCCAGGGGGACAGGGGTGGCACTGAAGCTTTCTTT	CASSQGDRGGTEAFF
TRBD2	TRBV9	TRBJ2-6	-	TGTGCCAGCAGCGTAGAGGGTAGCGGGAGCTCTGGGGCCAACGTCCTGACTTTC	CASSVEGSGSSGANVLTF
-	TRBV7-2	TRBJ1-5	-	TGTGCCAGCAGCTTAGGTCCAATTGGCAATCAGCCCCAGCATTTT	CASSLGPIGNQPQHF
TRBD2	TRBV7-8	TRBJ2-1	-	TGTGCCAGCAGCCCATGGACTAGCGGGAGTAAAGCCCATGAGCAGTTCTTC	CASSPWTSGSKAHEQFF
-	TRBV4-2	TRBJ2-7	-	TGTGCCAGCAGCCCGGACACCGCCTACGAGCAGTACTTC	CASSPDTAYEQYF
TRBD1	TRBV5-1	TRBJ1-2	medium-sized	TGCGCCAGCAGCCCGGGACAGGGGGCCCCTCAGGATGGCTACACCTTC	CASSPGQGAPQDGYTF
-	TRBV19	TRBJ1-5	-	TGTGCCAGTAGTATCCAGGGCGACAGCAATCAGCCCCAGCATTTT	CASSIQGDSNQPQHF
TRBD2	TRBV28	TRBJ2-7	-	TGTGCCAGCAGTTTGCCTAGCGGGGGCTACGAGCAGTACTTC	CASSLPSGGYEQYF
TRBD1	TRBV29-1	TRBJ1-2	-	TGCAGCGTTCCGGAGGACAGGGGGGTCTATGGCTACACCTTC	CSVPEDRGVYGYTF
TRBD2	TRBV30	TRBJ2-7	-	TGTGCCTGGGGGGAGGGAAACTACGAGCAGTACTTC	CAWGEGNYEQYF
-	TRBV28	TRBJ1-1	-	TGTGCCAGCAGTCGGACAGCCACTGAAGCTTTCTTT	CASSRTATEAFF
-	TRBV6-1	TRBJ1-6	once	TGTGCCAGCAGTGACAGGGGTTATAATTCACCCCTCCACTTT	CASSDRGYNSPLHF